This T cell receptor beta chain was observed in a study of patients and donors after allogeneic stem cell transplantation. One entry per CDR3 protein, called by TCRdb with MiXCR from the RT-PCR reads. Among about a million distinct CDR3 sequences listed, about a sixth were seen once. This CDR3 comprises 16 residues. Deletions cut 4 bases from V and 5 bases from J, with 18 bases between. From germline, CDR1 is LGHDT and CDR2 YNNKEL (reference sequence). This clonotype was picked up a small number of times. The sequenced sample was blood, either unsorted or a sorted T cell fraction (not recorded which). The gene calls are TRBV3-1 and TRBJ2-1, with D possibly being TRBD2 (6 bases). The source is a human donor who was either an allogeneic HSCT recipient or a stem cell or donor lymphocyte infusion donor (not recorded which). It is not recorded whose cells these are; they may come from a transplant donor. The CDR3: CASSRPFAGSDNEQFF. The CDR3 DNA reads TGTGCCAGCAGCCGCCCTTTTGCGGGGTCTGACAATGAGCAGTTCTTC.